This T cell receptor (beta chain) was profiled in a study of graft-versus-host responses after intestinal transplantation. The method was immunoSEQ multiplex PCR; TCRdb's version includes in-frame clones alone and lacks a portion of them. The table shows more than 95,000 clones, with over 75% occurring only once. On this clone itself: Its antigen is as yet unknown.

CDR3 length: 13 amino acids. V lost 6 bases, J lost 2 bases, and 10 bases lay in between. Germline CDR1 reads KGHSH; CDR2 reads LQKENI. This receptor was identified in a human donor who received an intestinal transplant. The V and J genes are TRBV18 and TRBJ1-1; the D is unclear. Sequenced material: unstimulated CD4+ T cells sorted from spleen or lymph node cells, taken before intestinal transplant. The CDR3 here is CASSYGENTEAFF. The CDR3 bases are TGTGCCAGCTCTTATGGGGAAAACACTGAAGCTTTCTTT.